The entry that follows covers one T cell receptor beta chain sequence. Its antigen is unidentified. The identical CDR3 is also encoded by other nucleotide sequences in the sample. The sample originates from a study of Ad26.COV2.S vaccination and SARS-CoV-2 variants. Study-wide results and caveats: Possible underestimation of total T cell responses by the TCR breadth and depth analyses was noted.

The CDR3 runs 12 residues. Germline loops: CDR1 MNHEY, CDR2 SVGAGI. Trimming removed 8 bases at V and 0 bases at J, with 6 bases between. TCRdb's copy holds only in-frame clones and misses some; the assay was immunoSEQ multiplex PCR. The sample lists tens of thousands of clones; roughly 84% were seen once. The rearrangement links TRBV6-5 to TRBJ2-3; D not certain. Here the sequenced sample was peripheral blood, taken after recovery from COVID-19. The TCR was taken from a human donor who had recovered from COVID-19. CDR3 loop: CASRASTDTQYF. DNA for the CDR3: TGTGCCAGCCGGGCTAGCACAGATACGCAGTATTTT.